This TCR beta chain was recovered during a study of cytomegalovirus exposure and HLA in healthy donors. Study observations and caveats: Reported findings show TCR beta sequences accurately forecast HLA-A and HLA-B alleles in most subjects.

The ends were cut back, 3 bases at V and 4 bases at J, with 10 bases in the middle. The CDR3 is 13 residues long. Germline CDR1 SQVTM, CDR2 ANQGSEA. Worth noting for this clone: Its antigen remains unknown.

PCR used 60 Vbeta primers and 13 Jbeta primers. Clones were read by immunoSEQ multiplex PCR, and TCRdb kept only the in-frame ones, dropping some. The sample contains 85,000 to 100,000 clones, 79% of which appear only once. Specimen: PBMCs. This chain joins TRBV29-1 and TRBJ1-3, with D possibly matching TRBD1 (6 bases). The clonotype was recovered from a male donor in good health and CMV-seropositive. CDR3 loop: CSVDLGAGNTIYF. CDR3 coding DNA: TGCAGCGTTGACTTGGGGGCAGGAAACACCATATATTTT. Full variable domain (remainder filled in from reference TRBV29-1 and TRBJ1-3): SAVISQKPSRDICQRGTSLTIQCQVDSQVTMMFWYRQQPGQSLTLIATANQGSEATYESGFVIDKFPISRPNLTFSTLTVSNMSPEDSSIYLCSVDLGAGNTIYFGEGSWLTVV.